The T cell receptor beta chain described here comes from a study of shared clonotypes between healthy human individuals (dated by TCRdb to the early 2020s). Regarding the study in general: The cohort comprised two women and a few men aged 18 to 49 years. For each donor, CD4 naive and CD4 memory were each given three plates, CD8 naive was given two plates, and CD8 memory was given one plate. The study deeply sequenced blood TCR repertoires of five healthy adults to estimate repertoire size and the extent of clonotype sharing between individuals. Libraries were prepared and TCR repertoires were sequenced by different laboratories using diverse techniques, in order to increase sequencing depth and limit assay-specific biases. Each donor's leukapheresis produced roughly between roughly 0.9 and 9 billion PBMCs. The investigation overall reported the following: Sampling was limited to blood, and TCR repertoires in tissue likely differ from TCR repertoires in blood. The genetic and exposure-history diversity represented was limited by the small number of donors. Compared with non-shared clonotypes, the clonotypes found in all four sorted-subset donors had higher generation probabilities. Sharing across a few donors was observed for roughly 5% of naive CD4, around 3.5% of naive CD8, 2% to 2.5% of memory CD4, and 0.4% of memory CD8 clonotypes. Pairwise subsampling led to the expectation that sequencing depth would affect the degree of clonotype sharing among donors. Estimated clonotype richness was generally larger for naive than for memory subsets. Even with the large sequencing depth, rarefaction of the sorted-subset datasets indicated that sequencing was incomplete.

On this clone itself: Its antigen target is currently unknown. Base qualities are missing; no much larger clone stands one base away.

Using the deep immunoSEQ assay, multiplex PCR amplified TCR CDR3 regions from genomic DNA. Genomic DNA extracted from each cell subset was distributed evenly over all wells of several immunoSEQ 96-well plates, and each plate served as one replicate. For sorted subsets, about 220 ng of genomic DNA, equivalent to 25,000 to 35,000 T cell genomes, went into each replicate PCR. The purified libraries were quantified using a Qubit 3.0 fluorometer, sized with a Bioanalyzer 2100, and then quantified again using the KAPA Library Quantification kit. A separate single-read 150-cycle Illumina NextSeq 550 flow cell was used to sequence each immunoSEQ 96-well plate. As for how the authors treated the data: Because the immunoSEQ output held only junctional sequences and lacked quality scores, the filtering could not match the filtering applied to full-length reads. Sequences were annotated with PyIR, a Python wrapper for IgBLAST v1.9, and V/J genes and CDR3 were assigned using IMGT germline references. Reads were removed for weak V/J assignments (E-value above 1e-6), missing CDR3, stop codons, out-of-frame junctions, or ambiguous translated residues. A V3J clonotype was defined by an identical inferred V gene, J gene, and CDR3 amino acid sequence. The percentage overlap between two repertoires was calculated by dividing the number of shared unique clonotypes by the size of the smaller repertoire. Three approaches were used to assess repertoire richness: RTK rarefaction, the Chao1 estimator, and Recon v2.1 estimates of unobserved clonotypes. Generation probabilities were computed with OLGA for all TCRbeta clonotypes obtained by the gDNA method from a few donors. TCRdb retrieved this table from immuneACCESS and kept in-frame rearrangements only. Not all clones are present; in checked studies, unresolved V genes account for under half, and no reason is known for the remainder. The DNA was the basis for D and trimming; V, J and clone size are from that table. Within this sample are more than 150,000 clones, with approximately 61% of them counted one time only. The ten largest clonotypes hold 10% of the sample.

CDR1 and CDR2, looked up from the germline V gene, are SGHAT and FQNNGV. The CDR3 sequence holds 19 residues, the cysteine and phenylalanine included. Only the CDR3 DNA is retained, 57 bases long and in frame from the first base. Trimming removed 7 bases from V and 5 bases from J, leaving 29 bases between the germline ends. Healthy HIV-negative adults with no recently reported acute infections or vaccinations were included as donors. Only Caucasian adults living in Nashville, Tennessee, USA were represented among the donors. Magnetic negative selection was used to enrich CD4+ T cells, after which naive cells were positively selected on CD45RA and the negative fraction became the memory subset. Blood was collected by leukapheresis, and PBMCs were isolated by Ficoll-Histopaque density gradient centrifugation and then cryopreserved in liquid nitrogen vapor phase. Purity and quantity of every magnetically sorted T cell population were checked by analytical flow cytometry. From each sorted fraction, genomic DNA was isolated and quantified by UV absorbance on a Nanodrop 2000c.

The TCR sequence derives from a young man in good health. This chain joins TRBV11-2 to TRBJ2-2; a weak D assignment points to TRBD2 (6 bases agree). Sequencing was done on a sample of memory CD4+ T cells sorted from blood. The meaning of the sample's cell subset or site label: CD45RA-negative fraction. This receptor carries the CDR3 CASTPLLGGAGLRTGELFF. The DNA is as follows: TGTGCCAGCACCCCACTACTTGGGGGAGCGGGTCTCCGGACCGGGGAGCTGTTTTTT.